This TCR beta chain stems from a study of blood T cell repertoires in COVID-19. Original processing methods: Amplified reference gene primers provided the basis for estimating nucleated cell counts. Profiled with immunoSEQ multiplex PCR; TCRdb holds only in-frame clones, not every one. D and trimming come from the DNA, and the V and J calls and clone size come from that table. The data contain tens of thousands of clones, roughly nine tenths of them seen just once; the ten biggest clones take up approximately 4.9%. The sequence came from a man aged 55-75 years with active COVID-19. Sequenced input: peripheral blood.

The CDR3 protein is CASSERAASTDTQYF. CDR3 nucleotides: TGTGCCAGCAGTGAGCGAGCGGCTAGCACAGATACGCAGTATTTT. This sequence joins TRBV2 and TRBJ2-3; possible D gene TRBD2, 5 bases. The CDR3 has 15 amino acids. Trimming stripped 3 bases from V and 0 bases from J, with 10 bases between. CDR1 and CDR2 (germline): SNHLY, FYNNEI.